These 30 T cell receptor beta chains were sequenced from one sample in a study of cytomegalovirus exposure and HLA in healthy donors. The PCR contained 60 Vbeta and 13 Jbeta primers. Clones were read by immunoSEQ multiplex PCR, and TCRdb kept only the in-frame ones, dropping some. Among 65,000 or so clones, roughly 77% were seen once, and the ten largest hold 2.5% to 4%. Sequencing was performed on PBMCs. Source of these receptors: a woman between 40 and 50 years old in good health and CMV-seropositive.

The rearrangement uses TRBV5-6 and TRBJ2-5; possibly TRBD1 for D (6 bases). Germline CDR1 reads SGHDT; CDR2 reads YYEEEE. The CDR3 has 13 amino acids. V lost 6 bases to trimming and J lost 5 bases, with 14 bases between them. CDR3 protein: CASTTGIRETQYF. The CDR3 bases are TGTGCCAGCACCACAGGGATTCGGGAGACCCAGTACTTC.

The chain combines TRBV6-1 with TRBJ1-6, with 9 bases matching TRBD1. This CDR3 has 15 residues. CDR1 MNHNS and CDR2 SASEGT come from the germline V gene. V was clipped by 2 bases and J by 7 bases; unmatched bases: 3. CDR3 sequence: CASSERTGVNSPLHF. The DNA for the CDR3 is TGTGCCAGCAGTGAAAGGACAGGGGTGAATTCACCCCTCCACTTT.

The chain is built from TRBV6-5 and TRBJ2-7; D is perhaps TRBD1 (5 bases). Trimming cost V 7 bases and J 3 bases, with 13 bases left between them. The CDR3 has 13 residues. Germline lookup yields CDR1 MNHEY and CDR2 SVGAGI. CDR3 sequence: CASTGNSDYEQYF. The CDR3 coding sequence is TGTGCCAGCACAGGGAACTCGGACTACGAGCAGTACTTC.

The CDR3 DNA sequence: TGTGCCAGCTCACCACCAGGGGTGAGAGGCACTGAAGCTTTCTTT. As protein: CASSPPGVRGTEAFF. The rearrangement joins TRBV18 to TRBJ1-1; a possible D gene is TRBD1 (5 bases). The CDR3 has 15 residues. V was pared by 0 bases and J by 4 bases, with 12 bases between. CDR1 is KGHSH, CDR2 LQKENI, per germline. Based on the CDR3 plus reference TRBV18 and TRBJ1-1, the full variable domain is NAGVMQNPRHLVRRRGQEARLRCSPMKGHSHVYWYRQLPEEGLKFMVYLQKENIIDESGMPKERFSAEFPKEGPSILRIQQVVRGDSAAYFCASSPPGVRGTEAFFGQGTRLTVV.

In this sample, this clone turned up a few times. The rearrangement joins TRBV5-6 to TRBJ2-3, with D possibly matching TRBD2 (6 bases). Trimming stripped 3 bases from V and 2 bases from J, with 13 bases between. This CDR3 has 15 amino acids. Germline CDR1 SGHDT, CDR2 YYEEEE. The CDR3 DNA reads as TGTGCCAGCAGCTCCGGTAGCGGAACCACAGATACGCAGTATTTT. As protein: CASSSGSGTTDTQYF.

This clone turned up a few times. V usage is TRBV5-4 and J usage is TRBJ2-7; the match to TRBD2 covers 8 bases. The CDR3 loop spans 13 amino acids. The ends lost 4 bases at V and 2 bases at J; junction bases unmatched: 2. From germline, CDR1 is SGHNT and CDR2 YYREEE (reference sequence). The CDR3 nucleotides are TGTGCCAGCAGCCCGGGACTAGCCTACGAGCAGTACTTC. Translation gives CASSPGLAYEQYF.

The chain recombines TRBV15 with TRBJ2-7; tentatively, D is TRBD1 (6 bases). The V gene's germline CDR1 is LNHNV and CDR2 YYDKDF (reference sequence). The CDR3 has 16 residues. Trimming left V 0 bases short and J 0 bases short, with 12 bases between. The CDR3 sequence: CATSRDVRDISYEQYF. The CDR3 DNA sequence: TGTGCCACCAGCAGAGATGTTCGGGACATCTCCTACGAGCAGTACTTC. The complete variable domain, with remaining parts taken from reference TRBV15 and TRBJ2-7, reads DAMVIQNPRYQVTQFGKPVTLSCSQTLNHNVMYWYQQKSSQAPKLLFHYYDKDFNNEADTPDNFQSRRPNTSFCFLDIRSPGLGDTAMYLCATSRDVRDISYEQYFGPGTRLTVT.

The CDR3 sequence is CASSVLANTEAFF. DNA for the CDR3: TGTGCCAGCAGTGTCTTAGCGAACACTGAAGCTTTCTTT. The chain recombines TRBV2 with TRBJ1-1, with no clear D. The ends were cut back, 4 bases at V and 1 base at J, with 7 bases in the middle. Per germline, CDR1 SNHLY and CDR2 FYNNEI. CDR3 length equals 13 residues.

V and J are TRBV5-4 and TRBJ2-7; the match to TRBD1 covers 7 bases. With 6 bases clipped from V and 7 bases from J, the junction kept 4 bases outside the gene matches. The V gene's germline CDR1 is SGHNT and CDR2 YYREEE (reference sequence). The CDR3 is 11 residues long. The CDR3 protein is CASKGAEEQYF. Written as DNA, the CDR3 is TGTGCCAGCAAGGGGGCCGAGGAGCAGTACTTC. Full variable domain (rest looked up from reference TRBV5-4 and TRBJ2-7): ETGVTQSPTHLIKTRGQQVTLRCSSQSGHNTVSWYQQALGQGPQFIFQYYREEENGRGNFPPRFSGLQFPNYSSELNVNALELDDSALYLCASKGAEEQYFGPGTRLTVT.

V usage is TRBV28 and J usage is TRBJ1-2, with a possible D match to TRBD1 (6 bases). Germline assignment: CDR1 MDHEN and CDR2 SYDVKM. V was cut by 6 bases and J by 2 bases, with 7 bases left in between. The CDR3 contains 12 residues. The DNA for the CDR3 is TGTGCCAGCAGCGACAGGAACTATGGCTACACCTTC. This encodes CASSDRNYGYTF.

The genes are TRBV18 and TRBJ1-1, with D unclear. Per the germline V gene, CDR1 is KGHSH and CDR2 is LQKENI. The germline V and J ends were trimmed by 1 base and 2 bases, with 8 bases remaining between them. There are 14 residues in the CDR3. CDR3 protein: CASSPLRLNTEAFF. CDR3 nucleotides: TGTGCCAGCTCACCACTTCGTCTTAACACTGAAGCTTTCTTT.

The V gene is TRBV6-1, the J gene TRBJ2-7; TRBD2 aligns across 11 bases. V gave up 1 base and J gave up 0 bases; unmatched junction bases: 5. The CDR3 has 17 residues. CDR1 is MNHNS, CDR2 SASEGT, per germline. The CDR3 loop is CASSEGTSGSLSYEQYF. The CDR3 coding sequence is TGTGCCAGCAGTGAAGGGACTAGCGGGTCCCTCTCCTACGAGCAGTACTTC.

The rearrangement links TRBV7-3 to TRBJ2-6, with 12 bases identical to TRBD2. The CDR3 is made up of 20 amino acids. The ends lost 2 bases at V and 0 bases at J; junction bases unmatched: 8. Germline lookup yields CDR1 SGHTA and CDR2 FQGTGA. The CDR3 sequence: CASSLVQLAGGPSGANVLTF. The CDR3 nucleotides are TGTGCCAGCAGCTTAGTGCAACTAGCGGGGGGTCCCTCTGGGGCCAACGTCCTGACTTTC.

V usage is TRBV29-1 and J usage is TRBJ2-6; D gene uncertain. V lost 1 base, J lost 0 bases, and 16 bases lay in between. There are 18 residues in the CDR3. Germline lookup yields CDR1 SQVTM and CDR2 ANQGSEA. The CDR3 DNA sequence: TGCAGCGTTGAAGCCCCTATGGAGCATAGCTCTGGGGCCAACGTCCTGACTTTC. It encodes CSVEAPMEHSSGANVLTF.

The chain recombines TRBV7-2 with TRBJ1-2; 9 nucleotides agree with TRBD1. CDR1 and CDR2 from the germline V gene are SGHTA and FQGNSA. This CDR3 has 14 amino acids. The ends lost 1 base at V and 7 bases at J; junction bases unmatched: 4. The CDR3 spells CASSLDRGLGGYTF. DNA of the CDR3: TGTGCCAGCAGCTTAGACAGGGGGCTTGGTGGCTACACCTTC. The full variable domain, with the rest looked up from reference TRBV7-2 and TRBJ1-2, is GAGVSQSPSNKVTEKGKDVELRCDPISGHTALYWYRQSLGQGLEFLIYFQGNSAPDKSGLPSDRFSAERTGGSVSTLTIQRTQQEDSAVYLCASSLDRGLGGYTFGSGTRLTVV.

This chain uses TRBV19 with TRBJ2-1; the match to TRBD2 covers 10 bases. This CDR3 contains 19 residues. Germline CDR1 and CDR2: LNHDA and SQIVND (reference sequence). V gave up 7 bases and J gave up 8 bases; unmatched junction bases: 23. CDR3 DNA sequence: TGTGCCAGTATTATCAGCGTTTCCCGGGAACTAGCGGGACGGGATGAGCAGTTCTTC. Its protein product is CASIISVSRELAGRDEQFF.

The chain couples TRBV18 to TRBJ2-7; D possibly corresponds to TRBD1 (5 bases). The germline CDR1 and CDR2 sequences are KGHSH and LQKENI. Trimming left V 0 bases short and J 4 bases short, with 13 bases between. CDR3 size: 15 residues. CDR3 sequence (DNA): TGTGCCAGCTCACCACCGCAGGGTTCTCTGTACGAGCAGTACTTC. Translation: CASSPPQGSLYEQYF.

This clone showed up just a few times. V gene TRBV6-4 combines with J gene TRBJ2-1; TRBD2 is a possible D gene (5 bases). The CDR3 sequence is 13 residues long. The V gene lost 5 bases and the J gene lost 7 bases, with 12 bases spanning the gap. Looked up from germline, CDR1 is MRHNA and CDR2 is SNTAGT. The CDR3 loop reads CASSPGSTNEQFF. The DNA for the CDR3 is TGTGCCAGCAGTCCGGGGTCTACGAATGAGCAGTTCTTC.

The chain carries TRBV6-6 and TRBJ1-1, with TRBD1 matching 9 bases. The CDR3 spans 15 residues. J gave up 2 bases and V 6 bases, and 7 bases lay outside the gene matches. CDR1 is MNHNY, CDR2 SVGAGI, per germline (reference sequence). This chain's CDR3 is CASRGTGRSNTEAFF. As DNA, the CDR3 is TGTGCCAGCAGAGGGACAGGGAGATCTAACACTGAAGCTTTCTTT.

This clone has just a few counts. The chain couples TRBV5-1 to TRBJ2-1; TRBD2 matches 8 bases. J was trimmed by 8 bases and V by 3 bases; bases with no gene match: 16. Germline V gives CDR1 SGHRS, CDR2 YFSETQ. The CDR3 runs 17 residues. CDR3 amino acids: CASSSVRAGASGDEQFF. The CDR3 bases are TGCGCCAGCAGCTCCGTGAGAGCGGGGGCCTCGGGGGATGAGCAGTTCTTC.

The gene calls are TRBV7-9 and TRBJ2-5; no definite D call. The end of the DNA fits TRBJ2-7 better, so the J call may be wrong. The CDR3 spans 13 residues. Germline V gene data show CDR1 as SEHNR and CDR2 as FQNEAQ (reference sequence). DNA for the CDR3: TGTGCCAGCAGCGGTACCTACCTTTACGAGCAGTACTTC. This translates into CASSGTYLYEQYF.

The gene calls are TRBV25-1 and TRBJ1-2, with D perhaps matching TRBD1 (6 bases). V was cut by 9 bases and J by 8 bases, with 19 bases left in between. CDR1 is MGHDK and CDR2 is SYGVNS in the germline V gene. The CDR3 runs to 13 residues. The CDR3 here is CASRRTDREGYTF. In nucleotides, the CDR3 is TGTGCCAGTCGAAGGACAGACCGGGAAGGCTACACCTTC.

This clone was seen only a few times. The DNA for the CDR3 is TGCGCCAGCGAAGGGGGTATCGGCACCGGGGAGCTGTTTTTT. Amino acid sequence: CASEGGIGTGELFF. This rearrangement joins TRBV4-3 to TRBJ2-2; perhaps TRBD1 as D (6 bases). This CDR3 has 14 amino acids. From germline, CDR1 is LGHNA and CDR2 YSLEER. V gave up 8 bases and J gave up 4 bases, with 14 bases separating them.

The chain joins TRBV6-4 to TRBJ2-3; unclear D gene. V was cut by 5 bases and J by 0 bases, with 9 bases left in between. The CDR3 sequence is 14 residues long. CDR1 MRHNA and CDR2 SNTAGT come from the germline V gene. The CDR3 DNA reads as TGTGCCAGCAGTTACAAATCTAGCACAGATACGCAGTATTTT. It codes for CASSYKSSTDTQYF.

The chain couples TRBV4-1 to TRBJ1-1; TRBD1 aligns across 9 bases. With V trimmed by 2 bases and J by 5 bases, 6 bases remained unmatched. CDR1 is MGHRA and CDR2 is YSYEKL in the germline V gene. The CDR3 spans 15 residues. The CDR3: CASSQPGTGRTEAFF. As DNA, the CDR3 is TGCGCCAGCAGCCAACCCGGGACAGGGAGGACTGAAGCTTTCTTT.

The CDR3 region is CASSPSGTGQPQHF. The CDR3 DNA sequence: TGTGCCAGCTCACCCTCCGGGACAGGGCAGCCCCAGCATTTT. V is TRBV18 and J is TRBJ1-5, with 9 bases matching TRBD1. CDR3 length: 14 residues. CDR1 is KGHSH and CDR2 is LQKENI in the germline V gene. V was pared by 3 bases and J by 7 bases, with 4 bases of the junction left unmatched.

The V and J genes are TRBV28 and TRBJ2-7; TRBD1 agrees at 7 bases. Germline trimming cut 6 bases from V and 3 bases from J; bases unmatched to any gene: 8. Germline V gene data show CDR1 as MDHEN and CDR2 as SYDVKM. The CDR3 is 14 residues long. CDR3 DNA sequence: TGTGCCAGCAGGAGTCCGGGACAGCACTACGAGCAGTACTTC. Encoded protein: CASRSPGQHYEQYF. Full variable domain (remainder filled in from reference TRBV28 and TRBJ2-7): DVKVTQSSRYLVKRTGEKVFLECVQDMDHENMFWYRQDPGLGLRLIYFSYDVKMKEKGDIPEGYSVSREKKERFSLILESASTNQTSMYLCASRSPGQHYEQYFGPGTRLTVT.

Here the CDR3 reads CASSLVRREITGELFF. The DNA of the CDR3 is TGTGCCAGCAGCTTAGTTCGCAGGGAAATAACCGGGGAGCTGTTTTTT. This sequence joins TRBV11-2 and TRBJ2-2, with D perhaps matching TRBD1 (5 bases). The CDR3 covers 16 residues. Trimming took 1 base from V and 5 from J, leaving 14 bases between them. Germline V CDR1 and CDR2: SGHAT, FQNNGV.

The V gene is TRBV11-2, the J gene TRBJ2-3; a possible D gene is TRBD1 (6 bases). Germline V gives CDR1 SGHAT, CDR2 FQNNGV. CDR3 size: 15 residues. V lost 1 base and J lost 2, with 10 bases in between. The CDR3, as DNA: TGTGCCAGCAGCTTAGGGACAGTAGACACAGATACGCAGTATTTT. Translation gives CASSLGTVDTDTQYF.

The rearrangement links TRBV4-2 to TRBJ1-1; possible D gene TRBD1, 5 bases. This CDR3 has 17 amino acids. The V gene's germline CDR1 is LGHNA and CDR2 YNFKEQ. The ends were cut back, 2 bases at V and 2 bases at J, with 18 bases in the middle. The CDR3 sequence is CASSQITLEQVNTEAFF. CDR3 nucleotides: TGTGCCAGCAGCCAAATTACGTTGGAACAGGTAAACACTGAAGCTTTCTTT.